The following is a T cell receptor (beta chain) sequence with its context. No antigen is known for it. At the DNA level, this CDR3 is encoded by other sequences in the same sample as well. PCR employed 60 Vbeta and 13 Jbeta primers. The assay was immunoSEQ multiplex PCR, and TCRdb's table has in-frame clones only and misses some. Among about 140,000 clones, over 75% were seen once, and the ten largest hold over 0.95%. The V gene's germline CDR1 is MDHEN and CDR2 SYDVKM. V lost 7 bases to trimming and J lost 3 bases; unmatched junction nucleotides: 9. The CDR3 length is 14 residues. This record comes from a study of cytomegalovirus exposure and HLA in healthy donors. For the study at large: Roughly 180 million T cells yielded roughly 120 million unique TCR beta sequences, as an earlier analysis found. Study results and limitations: The classifier reportedly diagnosed cytomegalovirus status with high specificity and sensitivity.

This sequence joins TRBV28 and TRBJ2-7; the match to TRBD2 covers 7 bases. The sequence came from a female donor in good health and CMV-seronegative. The sample was PBMCs. CDR3 sequence (DNA): TGTGCCAGCACCCCTGCGGGCGGGAGCTACGAGCAGTACTTC. It specifies CASTPAGGSYEQYF.